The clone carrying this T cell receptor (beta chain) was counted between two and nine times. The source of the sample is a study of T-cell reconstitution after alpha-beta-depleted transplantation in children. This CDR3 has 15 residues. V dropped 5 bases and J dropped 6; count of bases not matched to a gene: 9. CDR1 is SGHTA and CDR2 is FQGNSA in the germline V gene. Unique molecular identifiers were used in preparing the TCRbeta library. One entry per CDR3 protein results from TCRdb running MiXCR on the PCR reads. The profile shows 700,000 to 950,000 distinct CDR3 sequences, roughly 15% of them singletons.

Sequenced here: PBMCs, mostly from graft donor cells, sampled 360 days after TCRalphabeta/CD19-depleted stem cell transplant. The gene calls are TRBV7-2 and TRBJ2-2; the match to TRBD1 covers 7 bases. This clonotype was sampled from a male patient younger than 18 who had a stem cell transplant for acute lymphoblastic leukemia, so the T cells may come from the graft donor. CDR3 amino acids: CASSPQGGRAGELFF. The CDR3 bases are TGTGCCAGCAGCCCCCAAGGGGGCCGGGCCGGGGAGCTGTTTTTT.